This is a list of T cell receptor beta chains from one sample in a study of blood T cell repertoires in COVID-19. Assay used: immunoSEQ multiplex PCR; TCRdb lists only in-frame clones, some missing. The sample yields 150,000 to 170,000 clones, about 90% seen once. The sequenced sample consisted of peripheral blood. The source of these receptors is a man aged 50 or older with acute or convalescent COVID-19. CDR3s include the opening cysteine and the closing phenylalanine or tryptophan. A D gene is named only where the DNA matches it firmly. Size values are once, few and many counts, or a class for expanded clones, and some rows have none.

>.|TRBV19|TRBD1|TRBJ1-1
CASRANRGPNTEAFF
TGTGCCAGTAGGGCAAACAGGGGACCTAACACTGAAGCTTTCTTT
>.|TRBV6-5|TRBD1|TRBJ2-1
CASSYDREHEQFF
TGTGCCAGCAGTTACGACAGGGAGCATGAGCAGTTCTTC
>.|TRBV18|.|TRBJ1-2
CASSPRQNYGYTF
TGTGCCAGCTCGCCGAGACAGAACTATGGCTACACCTTC
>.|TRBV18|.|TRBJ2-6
CASSPTTFSGANVLTF
TGTGCCAGCTCACCGACAACTTTCTCTGGGGCCAACGTCCTGACTTTC
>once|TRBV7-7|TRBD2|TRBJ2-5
CASSRGTSGAETQYF
TGTGCTAGCAGCCGTGGGACTAGCGGGGCGGAGACCCAGTACTTC
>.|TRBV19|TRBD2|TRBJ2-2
CASRGTSGTGELFF
TGTGCCAGCAGGGGGACTAGCGGCACCGGGGAGCTGTTTTTT
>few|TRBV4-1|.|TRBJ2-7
CASSQEDRPSYEQYF
TGCGCCAGCAGCCAAGAGGACAGACCATCCTACGAGCAGTACTTC
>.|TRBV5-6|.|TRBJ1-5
CAITPGGPQYQPQHF
TGTGCCATCACCCCCGGGGGACCACAATATCAGCCCCAGCATTTT
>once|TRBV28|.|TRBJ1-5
CASSLVRGGGQPQHF
TGTGCCAGCAGCCTTGTCAGGGGCGGTGGACAGCCCCAGCATTTT
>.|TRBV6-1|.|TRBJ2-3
CASSENSATTDTQYF
TGTGCCAGCAGTGAGAATAGCGCGACCACAGATACGCAGTATTTT
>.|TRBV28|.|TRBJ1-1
CASSFGRGNTEAFF
TGTGCCAGCAGTTTCGGCAGAGGGAACACTGAAGCTTTCTTT
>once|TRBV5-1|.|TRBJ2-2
CASSETGLEAGELFF
TGCGCCAGCAGCGAGACAGGACTCGAGGCCGGGGAGCTGTTTTTT
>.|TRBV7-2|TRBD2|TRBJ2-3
CASSLAGEVSDTQYF
TGTGCCAGCAGCCTAGCGGGAGAGGTATCAGATACGCAGTATTTT
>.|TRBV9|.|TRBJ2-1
CASSKRGGNWNEQFF
TGTGCCAGCAGCAAAAGGGGGGGCAATTGGAATGAGCAGTTCTTC
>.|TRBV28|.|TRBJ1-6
CASKGDEGFNSPLHF
TGTGCCAGCAAGGGGGATGAGGGGTTTAATTCACCCCTCCACTTT
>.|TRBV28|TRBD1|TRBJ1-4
CASRSIGDSWGRLFF
TGTGCCAGCAGATCCATCGGGGACAGCTGGGGCAGGCTGTTTTTT
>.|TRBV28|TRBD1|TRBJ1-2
CASSYRGRDGYTF
TGTGCCAGCAGTTACAGGGGGCGCGATGGCTACACCTTC
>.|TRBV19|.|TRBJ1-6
CASRTPGNSPLHF
TGTGCCAGTAGGACGCCGGGGAATTCACCCCTCCACTTT